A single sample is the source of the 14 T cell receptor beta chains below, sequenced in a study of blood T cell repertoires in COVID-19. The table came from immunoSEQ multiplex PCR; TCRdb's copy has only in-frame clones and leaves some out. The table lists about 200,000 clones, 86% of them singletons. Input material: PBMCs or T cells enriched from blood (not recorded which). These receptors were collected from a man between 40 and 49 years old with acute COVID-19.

CDR3 sequence (DNA): TGTGCCAGCAGCAAGGGACTAGCGGGAGGAGCGGAGACCCAGTACTTC. This codes for CASSKGLAGGAETQYF. The chain has TRBV5-6 and TRBJ2-5; 15 bases line up with TRBD2. The CDR3 is made up of 16 amino acids. The V gene's germline CDR1 is SGHDT and CDR2 YYEEEE. V lost 4 bases, J lost 5 bases, and 6 bases stayed unmatched.

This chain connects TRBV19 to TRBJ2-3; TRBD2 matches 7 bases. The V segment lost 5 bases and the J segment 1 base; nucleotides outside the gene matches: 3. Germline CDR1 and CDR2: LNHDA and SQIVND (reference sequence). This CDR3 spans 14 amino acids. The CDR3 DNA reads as TGTGCCAGTAGTGCCAGCGGGGGCACAGATACGCAGTATTTT. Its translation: CASSASGGTDTQYF. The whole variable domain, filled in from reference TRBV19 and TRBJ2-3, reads DGGITQSPKYLFRKEGQNVTLSCEQNLNHDAMYWYRQDPGQGLRLIYYSQIVNDFQKGDIAEGYSVSREKKESFPLTVTSAQKNPTAFYLCASSASGGTDTQYFGPGTRLTVL.

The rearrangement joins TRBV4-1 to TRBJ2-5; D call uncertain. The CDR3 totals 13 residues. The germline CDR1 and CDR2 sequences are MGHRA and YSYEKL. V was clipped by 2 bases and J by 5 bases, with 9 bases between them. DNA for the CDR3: TGCGCCAGCAGCCAATGGCAGATGGAGACCCAGTACTTC. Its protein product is CASSQWQMETQYF.

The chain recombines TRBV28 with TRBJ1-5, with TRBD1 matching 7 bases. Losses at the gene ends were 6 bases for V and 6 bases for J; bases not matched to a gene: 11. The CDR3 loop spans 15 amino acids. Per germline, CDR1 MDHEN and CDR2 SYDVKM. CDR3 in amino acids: CASSVPRGIGQPQHF. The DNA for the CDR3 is TGTGCCAGCAGCGTCCCCAGGGGGATTGGTCAGCCCCAGCATTTT.

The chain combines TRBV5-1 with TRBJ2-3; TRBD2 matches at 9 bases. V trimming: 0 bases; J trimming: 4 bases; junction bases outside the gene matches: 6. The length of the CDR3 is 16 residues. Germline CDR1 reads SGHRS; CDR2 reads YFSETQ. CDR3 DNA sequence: TGCGCCAGCAGCTTGGGTAGCGGGAGAGTATCAGATACGCAGTATTTT. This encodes CASSLGSGRVSDTQYF.

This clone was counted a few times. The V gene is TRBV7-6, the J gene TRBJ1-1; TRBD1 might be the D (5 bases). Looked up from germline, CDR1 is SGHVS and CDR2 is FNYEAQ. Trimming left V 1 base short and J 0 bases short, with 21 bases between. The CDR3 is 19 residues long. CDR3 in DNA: TGTGCCAGCAGCTTAGAATCACCCCATGCAGGGTCTATGAACACTGAAGCTTTCTTT. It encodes CASSLESPHAGSMNTEAFF.

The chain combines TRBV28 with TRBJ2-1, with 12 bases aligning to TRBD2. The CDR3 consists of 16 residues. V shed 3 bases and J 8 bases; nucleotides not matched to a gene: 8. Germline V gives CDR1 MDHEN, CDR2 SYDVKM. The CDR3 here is CASSLLAGGPGDEQFF. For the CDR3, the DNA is TGTGCCAGCAGTTTGCTAGCGGGAGGGCCTGGGGATGAGCAGTTCTTC.

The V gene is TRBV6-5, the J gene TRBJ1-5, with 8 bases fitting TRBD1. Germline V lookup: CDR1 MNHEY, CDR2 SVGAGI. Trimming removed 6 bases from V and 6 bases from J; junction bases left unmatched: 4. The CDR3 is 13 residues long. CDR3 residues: CASSMDRVQPQHF. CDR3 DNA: TGTGCCAGCAGCATGGACAGGGTTCAGCCCCAGCATTTT.

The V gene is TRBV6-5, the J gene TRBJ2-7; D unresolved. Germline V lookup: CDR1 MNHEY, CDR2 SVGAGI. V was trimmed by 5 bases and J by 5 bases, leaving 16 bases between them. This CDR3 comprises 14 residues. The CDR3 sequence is CASSPPVRRDEQYF. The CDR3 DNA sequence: TGTGCCAGCAGTCCCCCCGTCCGTCGGGACGAGCAGTACTTC.

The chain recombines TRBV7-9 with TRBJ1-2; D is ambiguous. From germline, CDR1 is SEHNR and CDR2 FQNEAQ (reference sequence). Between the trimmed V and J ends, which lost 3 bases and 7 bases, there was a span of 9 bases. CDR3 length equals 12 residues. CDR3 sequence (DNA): TGTGCCAGCAGCTTGAGGGAATCTGGCTACACCTTC. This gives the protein CASSLRESGYTF.

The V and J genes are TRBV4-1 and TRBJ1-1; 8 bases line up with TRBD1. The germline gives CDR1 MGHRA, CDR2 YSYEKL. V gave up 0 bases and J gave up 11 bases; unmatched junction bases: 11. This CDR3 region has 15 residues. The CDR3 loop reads CASSQDRGRQGWAFF. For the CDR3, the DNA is TGCGCCAGCAGCCAAGATCGGGGAAGACAGGGGTGGGCTTTCTTT.

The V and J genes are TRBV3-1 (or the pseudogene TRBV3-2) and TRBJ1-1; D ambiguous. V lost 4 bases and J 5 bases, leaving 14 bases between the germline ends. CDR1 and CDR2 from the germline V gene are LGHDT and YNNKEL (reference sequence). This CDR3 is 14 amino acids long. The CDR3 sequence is CASSPDRPYTEAFF. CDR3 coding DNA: TGTGCCAGCAGCCCAGACCGTCCCTATACTGAAGCTTTCTTT.

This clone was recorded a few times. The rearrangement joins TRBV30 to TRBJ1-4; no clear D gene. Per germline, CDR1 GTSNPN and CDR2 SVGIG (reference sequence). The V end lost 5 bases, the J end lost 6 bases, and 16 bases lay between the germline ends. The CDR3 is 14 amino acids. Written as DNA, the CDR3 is TGTGCCTGGGTGCCCAAAGGCGGATATGAAAAACTGTTTTTT. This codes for CAWVPKGGYEKLFF. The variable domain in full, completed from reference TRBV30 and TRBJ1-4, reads SQTIHQWPATLVQPVGSPLSLECTVEGTSNPNLYWYRQAAGRGLQLLFYSVGIGQISSEVPQNLSASRPQDRQFILSSKKLLLSDSGFYLCAWVPKGGYEKLFFGSGTQLSVL.

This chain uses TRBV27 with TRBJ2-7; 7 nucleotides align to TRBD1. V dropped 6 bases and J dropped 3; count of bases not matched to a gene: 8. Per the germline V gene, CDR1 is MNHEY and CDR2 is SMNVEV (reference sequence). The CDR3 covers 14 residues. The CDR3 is CASSLDRVGYEQYF. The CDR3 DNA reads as TGTGCCAGCAGCTTAGACAGGGTAGGCTACGAGCAGTACTTC.